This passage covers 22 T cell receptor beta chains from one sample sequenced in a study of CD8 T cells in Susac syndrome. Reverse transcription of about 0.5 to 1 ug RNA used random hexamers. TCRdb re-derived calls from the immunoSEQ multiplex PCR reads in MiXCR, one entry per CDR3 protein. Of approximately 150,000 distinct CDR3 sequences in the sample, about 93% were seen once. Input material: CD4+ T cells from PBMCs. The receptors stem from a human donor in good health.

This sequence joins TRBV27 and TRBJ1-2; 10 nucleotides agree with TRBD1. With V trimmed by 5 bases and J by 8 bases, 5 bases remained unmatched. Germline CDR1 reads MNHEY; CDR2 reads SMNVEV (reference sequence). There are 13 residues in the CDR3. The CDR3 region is CASSPRDRGGYTF. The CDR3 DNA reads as TGTGCCAGCAGTCCCAGGGACAGGGGCGGCTACACCTTC.

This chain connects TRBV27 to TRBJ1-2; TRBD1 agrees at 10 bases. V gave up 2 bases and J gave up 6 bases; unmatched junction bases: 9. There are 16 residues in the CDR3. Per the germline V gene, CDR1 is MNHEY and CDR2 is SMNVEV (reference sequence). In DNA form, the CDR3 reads TGTGCCAGCAGTTTACCGCGACAGGGGGCTGGCAATGGCTACACCTTC. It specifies CASSLPRQGAGNGYTF.

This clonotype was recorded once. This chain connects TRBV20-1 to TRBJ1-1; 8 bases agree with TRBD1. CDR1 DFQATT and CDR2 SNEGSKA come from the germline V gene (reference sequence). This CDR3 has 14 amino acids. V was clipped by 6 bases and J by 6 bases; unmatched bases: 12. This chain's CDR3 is CSAINAQGASEAFF. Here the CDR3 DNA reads TGCAGTGCCATAAACGCGCAGGGGGCATCTGAAGCTTTCTTT.

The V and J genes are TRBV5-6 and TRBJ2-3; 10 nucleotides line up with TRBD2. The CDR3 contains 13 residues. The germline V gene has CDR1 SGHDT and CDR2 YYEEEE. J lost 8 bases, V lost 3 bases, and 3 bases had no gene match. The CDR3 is CASSWSGGATQYF. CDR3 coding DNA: TGTGCCAGCAGCTGGAGCGGGGGGGCTACGCAGTATTTT.

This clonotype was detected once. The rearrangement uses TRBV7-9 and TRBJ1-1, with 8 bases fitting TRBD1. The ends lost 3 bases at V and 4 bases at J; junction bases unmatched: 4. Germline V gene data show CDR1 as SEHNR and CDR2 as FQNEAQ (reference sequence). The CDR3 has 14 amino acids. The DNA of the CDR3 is TGTGCCAGCAGCTTGGACAGGGCCTTCACTGAAGCTTTCTTT. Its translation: CASSLDRAFTEAFF.

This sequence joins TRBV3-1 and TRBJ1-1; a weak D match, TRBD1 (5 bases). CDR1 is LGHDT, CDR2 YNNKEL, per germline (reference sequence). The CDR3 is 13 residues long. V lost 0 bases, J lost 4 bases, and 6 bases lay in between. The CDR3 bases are TGTGCCAGCAGCCAAGACGGGGGCACTGAAGCTTTCTTT. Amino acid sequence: CASSQDGGTEAFF.

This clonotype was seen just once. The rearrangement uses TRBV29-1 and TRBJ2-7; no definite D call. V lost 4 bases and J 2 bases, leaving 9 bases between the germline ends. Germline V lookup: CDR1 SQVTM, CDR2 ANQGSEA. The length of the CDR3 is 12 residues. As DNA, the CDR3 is TGCAGCGTTGGCAGGCAGACCTACGAGCAGTACTTC. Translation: CSVGRQTYEQYF.

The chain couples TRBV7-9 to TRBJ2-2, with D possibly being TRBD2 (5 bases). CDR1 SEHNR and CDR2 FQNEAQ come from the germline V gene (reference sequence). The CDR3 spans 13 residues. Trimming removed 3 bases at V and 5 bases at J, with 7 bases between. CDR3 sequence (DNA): TGTGCCAGCAGCTTCGGGGTTACCGGGGAGCTGTTTTTT. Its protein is CASSFGVTGELFF.

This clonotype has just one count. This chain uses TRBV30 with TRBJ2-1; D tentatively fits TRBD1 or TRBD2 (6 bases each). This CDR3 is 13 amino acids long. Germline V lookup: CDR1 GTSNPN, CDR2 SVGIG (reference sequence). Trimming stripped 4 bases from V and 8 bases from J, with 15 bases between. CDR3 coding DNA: TGTGCCTGGATGACAGGCGGGATCCATGAGCAGTTCTTC. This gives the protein CAWMTGGIHEQFF.

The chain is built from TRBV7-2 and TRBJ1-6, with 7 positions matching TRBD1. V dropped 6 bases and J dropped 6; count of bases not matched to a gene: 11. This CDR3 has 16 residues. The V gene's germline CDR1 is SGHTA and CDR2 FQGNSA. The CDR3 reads CASRERTGSSNSPLHF. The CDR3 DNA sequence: TGTGCCAGCAGGGAAAGGACAGGATCGAGTAATTCACCCCTCCACTTT.

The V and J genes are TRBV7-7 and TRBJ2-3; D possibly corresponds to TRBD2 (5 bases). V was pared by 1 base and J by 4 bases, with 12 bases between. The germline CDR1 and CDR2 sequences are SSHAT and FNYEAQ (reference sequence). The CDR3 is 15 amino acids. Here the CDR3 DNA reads TGTGCCAGCAGCTTAGGAGGGAAGGAGGCAGATACGCAGTATTTT. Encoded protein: CASSLGGKEADTQYF.

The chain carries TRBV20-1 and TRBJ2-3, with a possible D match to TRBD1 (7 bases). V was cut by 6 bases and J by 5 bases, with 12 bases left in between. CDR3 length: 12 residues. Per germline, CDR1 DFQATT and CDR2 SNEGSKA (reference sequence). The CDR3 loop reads CSANRGGDTQYF. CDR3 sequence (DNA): TGCAGTGCCAACAGGGGAGGAGATACGCAGTATTTT.

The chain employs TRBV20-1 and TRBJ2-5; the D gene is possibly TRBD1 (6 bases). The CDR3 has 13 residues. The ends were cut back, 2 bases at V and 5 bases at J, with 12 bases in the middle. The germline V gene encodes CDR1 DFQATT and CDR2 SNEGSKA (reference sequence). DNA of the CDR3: TGCAGTGCTAGATCAGGGGTAGGGGAGACCCAGTACTTC. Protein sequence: CSARSGVGETQYF.

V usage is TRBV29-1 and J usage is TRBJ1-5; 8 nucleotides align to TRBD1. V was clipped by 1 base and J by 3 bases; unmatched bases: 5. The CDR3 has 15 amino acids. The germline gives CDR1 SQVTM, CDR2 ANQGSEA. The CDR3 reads CSVEVGQGLNQPQHF. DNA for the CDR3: TGCAGCGTTGAAGTAGGACAGGGTCTCAATCAGCCCCAGCATTTT.

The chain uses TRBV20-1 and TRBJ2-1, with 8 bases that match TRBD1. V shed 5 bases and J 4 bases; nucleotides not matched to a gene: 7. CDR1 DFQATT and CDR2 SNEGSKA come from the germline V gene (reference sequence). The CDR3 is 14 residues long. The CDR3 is CSAGGQGSYNEQFF. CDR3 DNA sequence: TGCAGTGCTGGAGGACAGGGATCTTACAATGAGCAGTTCTTC.

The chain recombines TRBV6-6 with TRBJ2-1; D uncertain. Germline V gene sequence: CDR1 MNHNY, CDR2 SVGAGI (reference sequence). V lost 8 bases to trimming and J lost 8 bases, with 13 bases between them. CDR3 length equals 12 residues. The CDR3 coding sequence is TGTGCCAGCTCTACACGGAGCTATGAGCAGTTCTTC. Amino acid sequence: CASSTRSYEQFF.

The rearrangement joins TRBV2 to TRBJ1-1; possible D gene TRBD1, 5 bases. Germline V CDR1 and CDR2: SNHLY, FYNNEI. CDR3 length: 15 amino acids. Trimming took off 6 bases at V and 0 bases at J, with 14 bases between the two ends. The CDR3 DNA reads TGTGCCAGCAGCTTGGGGGGACGGCTGAACACTGAAGCTTTCTTT. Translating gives CASSLGGRLNTEAFF.

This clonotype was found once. CDR3: CASSQFRGTEAFF. In DNA form, the CDR3 reads TGTGCCAGCAGCCAGTTTCGAGGGACTGAAGCTTTCTTT. The V gene is TRBV14, the J gene TRBJ1-1, with D hard to call. CDR3 length equals 13 residues. V was shortened by 3 bases and J by 5 bases, with 10 bases between the two germline ends. CDR1 is SGHDN, CDR2 FVKESK, per germline.

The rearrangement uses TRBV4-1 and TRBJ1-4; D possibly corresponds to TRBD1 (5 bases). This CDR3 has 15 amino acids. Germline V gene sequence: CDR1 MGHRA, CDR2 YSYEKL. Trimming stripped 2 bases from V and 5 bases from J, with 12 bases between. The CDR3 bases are TGCGCCAGCAGCCAAACCGGGACCAAGAATGAAAAACTGTTTTTT. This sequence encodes CASSQTGTKNEKLFF.

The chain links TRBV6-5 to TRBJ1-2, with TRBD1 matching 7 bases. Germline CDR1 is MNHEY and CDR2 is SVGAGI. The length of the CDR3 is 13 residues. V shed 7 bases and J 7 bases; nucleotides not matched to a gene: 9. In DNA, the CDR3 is TGTGCCAGCACGGAGGAGGGGGCTTTTGGCTACACCTTC. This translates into CASTEEGAFGYTF.

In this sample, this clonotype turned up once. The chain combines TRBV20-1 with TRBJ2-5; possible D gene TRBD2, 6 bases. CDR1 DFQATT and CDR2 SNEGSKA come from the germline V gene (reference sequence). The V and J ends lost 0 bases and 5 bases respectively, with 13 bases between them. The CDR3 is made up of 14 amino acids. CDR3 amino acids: CSARDSGGAETQYF. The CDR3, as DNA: TGCAGTGCTAGAGATTCAGGCGGGGCTGAGACCCAGTACTTC.

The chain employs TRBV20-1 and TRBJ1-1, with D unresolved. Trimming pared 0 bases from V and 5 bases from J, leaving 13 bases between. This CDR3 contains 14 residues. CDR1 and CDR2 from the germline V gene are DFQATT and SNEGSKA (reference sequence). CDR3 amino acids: CSARDLGSGTEAFF. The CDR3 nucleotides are TGCAGTGCTAGAGATCTGGGGTCGGGGACTGAAGCTTTCTTT.